The 2 T cell receptor beta chains listed next were all sequenced from one sample in a study of T cells in tuberculosis. Sequencing was performed with immunoSEQ multiplex PCR; in TCRdb, only in-frame clones are kept and a portion is missing. The sample shows approximately 88,000 clones, roughly 91% of them seen only once. Sorting used thawed, overnight-rested PBMC stained with anti-CD3, a viability dye and GMM-loaded CD1B tetramer. The CD1B tetramers carried C32 glucose monomycolate purified from Rhodococcus equi. Input material: CD1b-GMM tetramer-negative cells sorted from PBMCs. The receptors shown here come from an adult woman with latent tuberculosis.

V and J are TRBV5-6 and TRBJ2-7; 7 bases match TRBD1. Germline lookup yields CDR1 SGHDT and CDR2 YYEEEE. The J segment lost 0 bases and the V segment lost 2 bases, leaving 5 bases of the junction unmatched. The CDR3 contains 15 residues. CDR3 protein: CASSLGGPYSYEQYV. The CDR3 DNA reads TGTGCCAGCAGCTTAGGGGGCCCCTACTCCTACGAGCAGTACGTC.

The V call is TRBV7-2, the J call TRBJ2-7, with 7 nucleotides matching TRBD1. V lost 4 bases to trimming and J lost 1 base; unmatched junction nucleotides: 7. Germline V gives CDR1 SGHTA, CDR2 FQGNSA. The CDR3 is 15 residues long. CDR3 in amino acids: CASSSYRGRSYEQYF. In DNA form, the CDR3 reads TGTGCCAGCAGCTCATACAGGGGTCGGTCCTACGAGCAGTACTTC.